This T cell receptor (beta chain) stems from a study of blood T cell repertoires in COVID-19. The data were produced by immunoSEQ multiplex PCR, yet TCRdb's version contains in-frame clones alone and is incomplete. This sample has more than 90,000 clones, with 87% found just once. The CDR3 totals 15 residues. Germline CDR1 SGHRS, CDR2 YFSETQ. V lost 3 bases to trimming and J lost 2 bases, with 11 bases between them. V and J are TRBV5-1 and TRBJ2-2, with D tentatively TRBD2 (6 bases). This clonotype originated in a woman in her thirties with acute or convalescent COVID-19. Input material: peripheral blood. The CDR3 loop is CASSWREVNTGELFF. The CDR3 region has the DNA TGCGCCAGCAGCTGGAGGGAGGTTAACACCGGGGAGCTGTTTTTT.